The entry below describes one T cell receptor beta chain. Repertoires were generated with immunoSEQ multiplex PCR, while TCRdb's copy carries only in-frame clones and drops some. The data hold around 200,000 clones, with around nine tenths observed a single time. The sample is drawn from a study of blood T cell repertoires in COVID-19. This CDR3 region has 13 residues. The V gene's germline CDR1 is SGHTA and CDR2 FQGTGA. V was trimmed by 8 bases and J by 7 bases, leaving 14 bases between them. The J gene is TRBJ2-2, the V gene TRBV7-3; D remains unclear. This TCR was sampled from a man aged 25 to 45 with acute or convalescent COVID-19. What was sequenced was peripheral blood. The CDR3 protein is CASATSRDGELFF. CDR3 DNA: TGTGCCAGCGCAACGAGCCGCGACGGGGAGCTGTTTTTT.